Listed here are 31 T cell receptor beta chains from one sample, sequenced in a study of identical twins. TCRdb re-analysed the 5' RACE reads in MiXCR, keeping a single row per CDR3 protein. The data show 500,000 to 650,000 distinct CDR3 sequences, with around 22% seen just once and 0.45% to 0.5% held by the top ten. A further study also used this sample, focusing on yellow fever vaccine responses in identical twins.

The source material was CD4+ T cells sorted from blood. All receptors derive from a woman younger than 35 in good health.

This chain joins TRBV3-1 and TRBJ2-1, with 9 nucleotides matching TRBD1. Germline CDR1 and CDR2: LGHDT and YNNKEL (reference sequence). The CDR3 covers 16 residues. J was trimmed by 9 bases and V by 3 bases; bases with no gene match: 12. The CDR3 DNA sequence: TGTGCCAGCAGCCATTTCGACAGGGGGAAGCGCGGTGAGCAGTTCTTC. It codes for CASSHFDRGKRGEQFF.

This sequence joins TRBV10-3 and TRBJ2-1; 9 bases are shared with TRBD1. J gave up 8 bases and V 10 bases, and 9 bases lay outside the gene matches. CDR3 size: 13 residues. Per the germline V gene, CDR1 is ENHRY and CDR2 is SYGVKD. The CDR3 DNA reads TGTGCCACCGACCAGGACAGGGGCCATGAGCAGTTCTTC. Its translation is CATDQDRGHEQFF.

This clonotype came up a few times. The DNA of the CDR3 is TGTGCCAGCAGTTACGAGGGTCGGGGCTACACCTTC. It is translated as CASSYEGRGYTF. The chain links TRBV6-2 or TRBV6-3 to TRBJ1-2, with D unclear. With 2 bases removed from V and 8 bases from J, the gap between germline ends came to 9 bases. Germline V lookup: CDR1 MNHEY, CDR2 SVGEGT. CDR3 size: 12 residues.

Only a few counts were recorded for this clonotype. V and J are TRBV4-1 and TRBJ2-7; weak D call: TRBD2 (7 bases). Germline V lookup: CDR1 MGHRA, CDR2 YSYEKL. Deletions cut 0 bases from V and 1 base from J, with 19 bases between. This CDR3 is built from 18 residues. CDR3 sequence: CASSQEGRGAVGSYEQYF. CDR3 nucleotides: TGCGCCAGCAGCCAAGAAGGACGGGGGGCAGTTGGGTCCTACGAGCAGTACTTC.

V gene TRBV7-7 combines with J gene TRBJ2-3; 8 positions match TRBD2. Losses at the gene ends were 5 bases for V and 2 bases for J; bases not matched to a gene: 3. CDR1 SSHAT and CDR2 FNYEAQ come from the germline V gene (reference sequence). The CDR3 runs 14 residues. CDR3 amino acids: CASSSGSFTDTQYF. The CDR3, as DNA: TGTGCCAGCAGCAGCGGGAGTTTCACAGATACGCAGTATTTT.

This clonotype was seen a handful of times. The CDR3 here is CASSLGSGPNTGELFF. CDR3 nucleotides: TGTGCCAGCAGCTTAGGTAGTGGGCCGAACACCGGGGAGCTGTTTTTT. V usage is TRBV7-6 and J usage is TRBJ2-2; D not resolved. Germline lookup yields CDR1 SGHVS and CDR2 FNYEAQ. This CDR3 has 16 amino acids. V lost 1 base to trimming and J lost 0 bases, with 9 bases between them.

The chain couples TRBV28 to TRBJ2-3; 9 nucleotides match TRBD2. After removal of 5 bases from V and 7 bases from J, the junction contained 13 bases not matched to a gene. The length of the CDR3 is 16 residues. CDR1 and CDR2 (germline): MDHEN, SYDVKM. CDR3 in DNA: TGTGCCAGCAGTCCCAGGAGTAGCGGGAGCGGGAATACGCAGTATTTT. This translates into CASSPRSSGSGNTQYF.

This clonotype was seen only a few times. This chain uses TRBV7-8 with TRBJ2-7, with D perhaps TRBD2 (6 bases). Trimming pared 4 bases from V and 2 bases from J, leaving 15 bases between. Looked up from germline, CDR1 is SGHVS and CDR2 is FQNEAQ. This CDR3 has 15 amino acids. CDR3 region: CASSSRGRPAYEQYF. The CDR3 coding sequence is TGTGCCAGCAGCTCTAGAGGGAGGCCAGCCTACGAGCAGTACTTC.

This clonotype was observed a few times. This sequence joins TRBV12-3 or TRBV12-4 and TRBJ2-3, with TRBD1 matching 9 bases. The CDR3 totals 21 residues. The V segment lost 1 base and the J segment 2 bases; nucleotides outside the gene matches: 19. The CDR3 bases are TGTGCCAGCAGTTTAGGCGCCGGGACAGGGTCACCTCGACTCCACACAGATACGCAGTATTTT. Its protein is CASSLGAGTGSPRLHTDTQYF.

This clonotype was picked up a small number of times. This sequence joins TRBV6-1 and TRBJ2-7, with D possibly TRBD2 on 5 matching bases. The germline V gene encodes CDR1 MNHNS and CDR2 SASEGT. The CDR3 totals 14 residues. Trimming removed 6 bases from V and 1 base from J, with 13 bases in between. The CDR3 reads CASRGAFRSYEQYV. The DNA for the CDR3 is TGTGCCAGCAGGGGAGCCTTCCGTTCCTACGAGCAGTACGTC.

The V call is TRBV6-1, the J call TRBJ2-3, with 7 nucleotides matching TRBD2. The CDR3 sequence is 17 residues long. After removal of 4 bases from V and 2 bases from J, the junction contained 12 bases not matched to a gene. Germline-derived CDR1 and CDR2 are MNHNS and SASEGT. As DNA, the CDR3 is TGTGCCAGCAGTGGGACTAGACCAAATCCCCCCACAGATACGCAGTATTTT. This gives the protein CASSGTRPNPPTDTQYF.

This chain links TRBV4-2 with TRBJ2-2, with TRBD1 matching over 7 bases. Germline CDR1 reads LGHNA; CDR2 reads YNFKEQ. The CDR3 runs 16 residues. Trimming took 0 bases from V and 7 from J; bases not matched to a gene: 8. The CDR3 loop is CASSQEMRGPGGELFF. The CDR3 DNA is TGTGCCAGCAGCCAAGAAATGAGGGGGCCGGGCGGGGAGCTGTTTTTT.

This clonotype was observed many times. This CDR3 is CASSETGSGNTIYF. The CDR3 DNA reads TGTGCCAGCAGCGAAACAGGCTCTGGAAACACCATATATTTT. The chain couples TRBV7-2 to TRBJ1-3; D is possibly TRBD1 (5 bases). This CDR3 comprises 14 residues. V lost 5 bases and J lost 0, with 8 bases in between. CDR1 is SGHTA, CDR2 FQGNSA, per germline.

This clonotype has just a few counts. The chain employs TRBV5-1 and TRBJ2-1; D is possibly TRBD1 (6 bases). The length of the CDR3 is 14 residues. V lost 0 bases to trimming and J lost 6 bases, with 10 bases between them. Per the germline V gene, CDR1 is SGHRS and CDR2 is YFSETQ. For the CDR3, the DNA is TGCGCCAGCAGCTTGGCCCTAGGGGGCAATGAGCAGTTCTTC. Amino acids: CASSLALGGNEQFF.

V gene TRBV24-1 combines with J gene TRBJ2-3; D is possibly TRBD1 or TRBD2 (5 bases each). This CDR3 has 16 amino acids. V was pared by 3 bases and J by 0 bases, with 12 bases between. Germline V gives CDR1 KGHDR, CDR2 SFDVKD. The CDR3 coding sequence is TGTGCCACCAGTGATCCAGACAGCGGCAGCACAGATACGCAGTATTTT. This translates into CATSDPDSGSTDTQYF.

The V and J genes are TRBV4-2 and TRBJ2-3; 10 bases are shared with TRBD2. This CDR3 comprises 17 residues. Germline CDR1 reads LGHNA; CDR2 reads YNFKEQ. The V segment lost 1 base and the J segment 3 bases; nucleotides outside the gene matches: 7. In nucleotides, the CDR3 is TGTGCCAGCAGCCAAGTAGGTCTAGCGGGAGATACAGATACGCAGTATTTT. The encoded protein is CASSQVGLAGDTDTQYF.

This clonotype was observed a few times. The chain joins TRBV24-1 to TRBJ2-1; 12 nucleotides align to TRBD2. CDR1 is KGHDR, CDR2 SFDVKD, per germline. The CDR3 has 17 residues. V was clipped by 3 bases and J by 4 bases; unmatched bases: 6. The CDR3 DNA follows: TGTGCCACCAGTGATCCTAGGACTAGCGGGGTATACAATGAGCAGTTCTTC. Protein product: CATSDPRTSGVYNEQFF.

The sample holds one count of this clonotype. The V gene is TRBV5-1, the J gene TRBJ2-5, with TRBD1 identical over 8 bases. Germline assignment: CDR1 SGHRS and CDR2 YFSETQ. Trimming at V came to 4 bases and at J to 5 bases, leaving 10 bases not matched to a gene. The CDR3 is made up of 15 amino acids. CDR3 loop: CASSPADREEETQYF. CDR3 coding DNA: TGCGCCAGCAGCCCCGCGGACAGGGAGGAGGAGACCCAGTACTTC.

CDR3 sequence: CASSFQGFEAFF. CDR3 bases: TGTGCCAGCAGCTTTCAAGGGTTTGAAGCTTTCTTT. V is TRBV7-9 and J is TRBJ1-1; D is unclear. There are 12 residues in the CDR3. In germline, CDR1 is SEHNR, CDR2 FQNEAQ (reference sequence). V lost 3 bases to trimming and J lost 7 bases, with 9 bases between them.

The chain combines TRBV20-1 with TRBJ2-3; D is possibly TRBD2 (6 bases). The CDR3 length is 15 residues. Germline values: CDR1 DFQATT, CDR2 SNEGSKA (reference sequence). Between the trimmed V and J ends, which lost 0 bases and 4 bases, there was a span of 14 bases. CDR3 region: CSARDLGRTADTQYF. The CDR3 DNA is TGCAGTGCTAGAGATCTTGGGAGGACCGCAGATACGCAGTATTTT.

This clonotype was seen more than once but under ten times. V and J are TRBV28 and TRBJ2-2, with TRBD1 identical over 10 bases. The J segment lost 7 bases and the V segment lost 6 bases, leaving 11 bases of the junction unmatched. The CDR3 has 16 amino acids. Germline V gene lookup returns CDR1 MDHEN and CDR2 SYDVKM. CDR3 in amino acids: CASRVTGTGVSGELFF. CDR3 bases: TGTGCCAGCAGAGTGACCGGGACAGGGGTGAGCGGGGAGCTGTTTTTT.

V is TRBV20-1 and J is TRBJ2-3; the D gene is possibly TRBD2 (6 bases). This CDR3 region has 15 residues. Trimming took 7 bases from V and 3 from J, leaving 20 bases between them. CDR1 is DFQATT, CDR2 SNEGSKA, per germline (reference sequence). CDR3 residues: CSVRKGTVRTDTQYF. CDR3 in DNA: TGCAGTGTTCGTAAAGGGACTGTCAGAACAGATACGCAGTATTTT.

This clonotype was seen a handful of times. In nucleotides, the CDR3 is TGTGCCAGCAGTTACAGATCAGGCCTCTATGGCTACACCTTC. Translated: CASSYRSGLYGYTF. The V gene is TRBV6-5, the J gene TRBJ1-2, with D unclear. V gave up 2 bases and J gave up 4 bases, with 11 bases separating them. The CDR3 length is 14 residues. In germline, CDR1 is MNHEY, CDR2 SVGAGI.

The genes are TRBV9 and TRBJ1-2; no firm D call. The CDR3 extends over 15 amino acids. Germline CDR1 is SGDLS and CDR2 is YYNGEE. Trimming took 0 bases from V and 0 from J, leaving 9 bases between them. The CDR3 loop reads CASSVERQTNYGYTF. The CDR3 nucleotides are TGTGCCAGCAGCGTAGAGCGCCAAACTAACTATGGCTACACCTTC. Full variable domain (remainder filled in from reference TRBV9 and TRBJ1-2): DSGVTQTPKHLITATGQRVTLRCSPRSGDLSVYWYQQSLDQGLQFLIQYYNGEERAKGNILERFSAQQFPDLHSELNLSSLELGDSALYFCASSVERQTNYGYTFGSGTRLTVV.

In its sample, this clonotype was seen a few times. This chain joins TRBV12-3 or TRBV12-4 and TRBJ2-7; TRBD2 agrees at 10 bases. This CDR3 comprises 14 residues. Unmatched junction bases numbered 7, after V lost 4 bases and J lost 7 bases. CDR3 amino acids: CASSSLAGAEEQYF. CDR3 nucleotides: TGTGCCAGCAGTTCCCTAGCGGGAGCTGAAGAGCAGTACTTC.

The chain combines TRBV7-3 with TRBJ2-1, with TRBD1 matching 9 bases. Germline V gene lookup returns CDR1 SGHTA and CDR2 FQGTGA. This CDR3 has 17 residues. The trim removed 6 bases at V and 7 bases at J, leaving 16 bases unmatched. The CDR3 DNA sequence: TGTGCCAGCAGACCGCACAGGGGGCCCGTGACTAGTAATGAGCAGTTCTTC. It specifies CASRPHRGPVTSNEQFF.

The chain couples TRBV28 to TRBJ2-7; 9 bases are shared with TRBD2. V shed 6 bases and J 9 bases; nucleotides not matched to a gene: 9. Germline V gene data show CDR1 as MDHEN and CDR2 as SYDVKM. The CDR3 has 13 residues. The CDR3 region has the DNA TGTGCCAGCAGGATAGCGGGAGTGCCGGGGCAGTACTTC. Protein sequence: CASRIAGVPGQYF.

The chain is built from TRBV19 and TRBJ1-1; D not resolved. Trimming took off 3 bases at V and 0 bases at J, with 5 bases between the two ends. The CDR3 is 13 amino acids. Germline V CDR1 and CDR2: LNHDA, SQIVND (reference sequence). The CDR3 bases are TGTGCCAGTAGTATTGCAGTGAACACTGAAGCTTTCTTT. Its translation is CASSIAVNTEAFF.

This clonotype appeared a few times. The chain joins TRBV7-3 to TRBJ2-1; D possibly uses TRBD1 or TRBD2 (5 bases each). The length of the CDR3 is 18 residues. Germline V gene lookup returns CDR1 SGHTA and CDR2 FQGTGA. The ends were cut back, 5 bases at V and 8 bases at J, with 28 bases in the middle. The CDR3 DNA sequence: TGTGCCAGCAGCCCCTCTGCGGAGACGGGGCACGCCGGCGATGAGCAGTTCTTC. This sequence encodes CASSPSAETGHAGDEQFF.

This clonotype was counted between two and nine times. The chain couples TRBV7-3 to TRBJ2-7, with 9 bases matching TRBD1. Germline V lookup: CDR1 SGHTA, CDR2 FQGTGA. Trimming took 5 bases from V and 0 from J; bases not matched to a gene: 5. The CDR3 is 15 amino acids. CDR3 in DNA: TGTGCCAGCAGCGTCACAGGGGGCAGCTCCTACGAGCAGTACTTC. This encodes CASSVTGGSSYEQYF.

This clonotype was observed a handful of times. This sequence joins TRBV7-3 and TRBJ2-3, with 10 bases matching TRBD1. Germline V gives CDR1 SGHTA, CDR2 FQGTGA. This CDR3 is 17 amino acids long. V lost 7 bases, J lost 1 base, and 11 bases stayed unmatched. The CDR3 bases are TGTGCCAGCAAAAAGCAACCCGGGACAGGGGGCACAGATACGCAGTATTTT. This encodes CASKKQPGTGGTDTQYF. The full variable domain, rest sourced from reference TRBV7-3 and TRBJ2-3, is GAGVSQTPSNKVTEKGKYVELRCDPISGHTALYWYRQSLGQGPEFLIYFQGTGAADDSGLPNDRFFAVRPEGSVSTLKIQRTERGDSAVYLCASKKQPGTGGTDTQYFGPGTRLTVL.